A single sample gave rise to the 28 T cell receptor beta chains below, sequenced in a study of control samples from healthy donors and cancer patients. TCRdb's copy holds only in-frame clones and misses some; the assay was immunoSEQ multiplex PCR. The table lists some 200,000 clones, around 94% of them singletons. The sequenced sample was blood. The receptor set was obtained from a man aged 50-60 years in good health.

The rearrangement joins TRBV6-2 or TRBV6-3 to TRBJ2-2; 7 nucleotides line up with TRBD1. The CDR3 runs to 13 residues. The germline V gene encodes CDR1 MNHEY and CDR2 SVGEGT. Trimming at V came to 4 bases and at J to 6 bases, leaving 2 bases not matched to a gene. CDR3 bases: TGTGCCAGCAGTTTCCAGGGGGCCGGGGAGCTGTTTTTT. Its translation is CASSFQGAGELFF.

V is TRBV4-1 and J is TRBJ2-1; 7 positions agree with TRBD2. Losses at the gene ends were 10 bases for V and 7 bases for J; bases not matched to a gene: 16. Germline lookup yields CDR1 MGHRA and CDR2 YSYEKL. The CDR3 is made up of 15 amino acids. CDR3 amino acids: CATQWGGTSRNEQFF. The CDR3 DNA reads as TGCGCCACCCAATGGGGGGGGACCTCTCGGAATGAGCAGTTCTTC.

V gene TRBV28 combines with J gene TRBJ1-4, with 7 bases matching TRBD1. Germline V gene data show CDR1 as MDHEN and CDR2 as SYDVKM. CDR3 size: 18 residues. The trim removed 6 bases at V and 0 bases at J, leaving 13 bases unmatched. The DNA of the CDR3 is TGTGCCAGCAGCCCTCGCAACCGACAGGGTGCAACTAATGAAAAACTGTTTTTT. Translating it yields CASSPRNRQGATNEKLFF.

The chain combines TRBV28 with TRBJ1-3; possibly TRBD1 for D (5 bases). V shed 6 bases and J shed 6 bases, with 12 bases lying between them. CDR3 length: 13 residues. CDR1 and CDR2 from the germline V gene are MDHEN and SYDVKM. CDR3 bases: TGTGCCAGCAGCCAGGGACGACCAAACACCATATATTTT. Residues: CASSQGRPNTIYF.

The rearrangement joins TRBV5-1 to TRBJ2-3; 8 positions match TRBD2. CDR1 and CDR2 from the germline V gene are SGHRS and YFSETQ. There are 15 residues in the CDR3. Losses at the gene ends were 0 bases for V and 4 bases for J; bases not matched to a gene: 4. In nucleotides, the CDR3 is TGCGCCAGCAGCTTGGCTCGAGCGGGGGCAGATACGCAGTATTTT. This translates into CASSLARAGADTQYF.

The rearrangement joins TRBV4-2 to TRBJ2-7, with 7 bases matching TRBD1. In germline, CDR1 is LGHNA, CDR2 YNFKEQ. V lost 3 bases and J lost 13; bases outside the gene matches: 12. This CDR3 spans 13 amino acids. This chain's CDR3 is CASSHPDRRTIYF. The CDR3 DNA reads as TGTGCCAGCAGCCACCCGGACAGGAGGACCATCTACTTC.

V is TRBV27 and J is TRBJ2-7, with 8 bases identical to TRBD2. V lost 1 base and J lost 3; bases outside the gene matches: 17. Germline CDR1 and CDR2: MNHEY and SMNVEV (reference sequence). The CDR3 is 19 residues long. The DNA of the CDR3 is TGTGCCAGCAGTTTATTGGGTAAACTAATGAGCGGGGGCCTCTACGAGCAGTACTTC. Translation gives CASSLLGKLMSGGLYEQYF.

The chain uses TRBV5-1 and TRBJ1-5; D is uncertain. The CDR3 is 15 amino acids. V was shortened by 4 bases and J by 2 bases, with 13 bases between the two germline ends. Germline V gene data show CDR1 as SGHRS and CDR2 as YFSETQ. The CDR3 is CASSVGGGGNQPQHF. The CDR3, as DNA: TGCGCCAGCAGCGTAGGTGGAGGAGGCAATCAGCCCCAGCATTTT.

The chain links TRBV5-1 to TRBJ2-5; D is ambiguous. The germline CDR1 and CDR2 sequences are SGHRS and YFSETQ. The CDR3 is 14 residues long. With 1 base removed from V and 7 bases from J, the gap between germline ends came to 14 bases. The chain's CDR3 is CASSLIPAEGTQYF. Here the CDR3 DNA reads TGCGCCAGCAGCTTGATCCCGGCTGAAGGGACCCAGTACTTC.

The rearrangement uses TRBV9 and TRBJ1-1, with a weak D call TRBD1 (6 bases). CDR1 and CDR2 from the germline V gene are SGDLS and YYNGEE. This CDR3 region has 16 residues. The V end was cut by 4 bases, the J end by 5 bases, with 21 bases between. This CDR3 is CASSPQSPGAITEAFF. In nucleotides, the CDR3 is TGTGCCAGCAGCCCGCAATCTCCGGGGGCGATAACTGAAGCTTTCTTT.

V is TRBV27 and J is TRBJ1-4; maybe TRBD1 (6 bases). This CDR3 contains 16 residues. V gave up 3 bases and J gave up 14 bases, with 25 bases separating them. Germline V gives CDR1 MNHEY, CDR2 SMNVEV (reference sequence). CDR3 sequence: CASSFGGGGHLNGLFF. The CDR3 DNA follows: TGTGCCAGCAGTTTCGGAGGCGGGGGACACCTCAATGGTCTGTTTTTT.

This chain links TRBV19 with TRBJ2-1; D not certain. Trimming shortened V by 2 bases and J by 8 bases, and 19 bases separated the two germline ends. Germline CDR1 is LNHDA and CDR2 is SQIVND (reference sequence). The CDR3 spans 16 residues. DNA for the CDR3: TGTGCCAGTAGTATAAAGGCAGCCACCCTAATTGATGAGCAGTTCTTC. Translation gives CASSIKAATLIDEQFF. Complete variable domain (other parts from reference TRBV19 and TRBJ2-1): DGGITQSPKYLFRKEGQNVTLSCEQNLNHDAMYWYRQDPGQGLRLIYYSQIVNDFQKGDIAEGYSVSREKKESFPLTVTSAQKNPTAFYLCASSIKAATLIDEQFFGPGTRLTVL.

The chain's CDR3 is CASMRQPNEQFF. CDR3 sequence (DNA): TGTGCCAGCATGCGGCAGCCTAATGAGCAGTTCTTC. V and J are TRBV2 and TRBJ2-1; D is unresolved. Trimming cost V 7 bases and J 7 bases, with 11 bases left between them. The CDR3 covers 12 residues. Germline values: CDR1 SNHLY, CDR2 FYNNEI.

This sequence joins TRBV19 and TRBJ2-2; D may be TRBD1 (6 bases). The CDR3 runs 14 residues. Germline V gene lookup returns CDR1 LNHDA and CDR2 SQIVND (reference sequence). Trimming took 9 bases from V and 4 from J, leaving 15 bases between them. The CDR3 sequence: CASAWAGATGELFF. The CDR3 DNA reads as TGTGCCAGCGCTTGGGCAGGGGCCACCGGGGAGCTGTTTTTT.

The chain joins TRBV9 to TRBJ2-3; 7 bases fit TRBD2. Germline V lookup: CDR1 SGDLS, CDR2 YYNGEE. V dropped 0 bases and J dropped 2; count of bases not matched to a gene: 6. The CDR3 covers 16 residues. CDR3 bases: TGTGCCAGCAGCGTAGGGGAGGGGCGTAACACAGATACGCAGTATTTT. This sequence encodes CASSVGEGRNTDTQYF.

J is TRBJ2-5 and V is TRBV29-1; D is perhaps TRBD1 (6 bases). Per the germline V gene, CDR1 is SQVTM and CDR2 is ANQGSEA. CDR3 length: 12 residues. Trimming removed 6 bases from V and 0 bases from J, with 8 bases in between. CDR3 sequence (DNA): TGCAGCGTCGGACAGTACCAAGAGACCCAGTACTTC. Translation gives CSVGQYQETQYF.

The V and J genes are TRBV19 and TRBJ1-3; D is perhaps TRBD1 (5 bases). Germline V gene lookup returns CDR1 LNHDA and CDR2 SQIVND (reference sequence). The CDR3 length is 15 residues. Trimming removed 5 bases from V and 4 bases from J, with 15 bases in between. The CDR3 sequence: CASSPGPGQGNTIYF. The CDR3 nucleotides read TGTGCCAGTAGTCCCGGTCCGGGGCAAGGAAACACCATATATTTT. Supplemented by reference TRBV19 and TRBJ1-3, the full variable domain reads DGGITQSPKYLFRKEGQNVTLSCEQNLNHDAMYWYRQDPGQGLRLIYYSQIVNDFQKGDIAEGYSVSREKKESFPLTVTSAQKNPTAFYLCASSPGPGQGNTIYFGEGSWLTVV.

The rearrangement uses TRBV7-7 and TRBJ2-3; D not resolved. Trimming removed 0 bases from V and 3 bases from J, with 4 bases in between. The CDR3 consists of 13 residues. Looked up from germline, CDR1 is SSHAT and CDR2 is FNYEAQ (reference sequence). CDR3 DNA: TGTGCCAGCAGCTTAGCGAAGACAGATACGCAGTATTTT. This sequence encodes CASSLAKTDTQYF.

The J gene is TRBJ1-3, the V gene TRBV14; D gene ambiguous. Trimming pared 3 bases from V and 4 bases from J, leaving 4 bases between. Germline V gene lookup returns CDR1 SGHDN and CDR2 FVKESK. The CDR3 is 12 residues long. The CDR3 region is CASSQAGNTIYF. CDR3 sequence (DNA): TGTGCCAGCAGCCAGGCGGGAAACACCATATATTTT.

This clone was found once. The chain uses TRBV6-5 and TRBJ2-1; D perhaps matches TRBD2 (7 bases). Trimming removed 6 bases from V and 0 bases from J, with 12 bases in between. Per germline, CDR1 MNHEY and CDR2 SVGAGI. There are 15 residues in the CDR3. The CDR3 loop reads CASRPRGGSYNEQFF. DNA for the CDR3: TGTGCCAGCAGGCCGAGGGGGGGCTCCTACAATGAGCAGTTCTTC.

The rearrangement uses TRBV19 and TRBJ1-2; D is unresolved. Trimming shortened V by 3 bases and J by 3 bases, and 8 bases separated the two germline ends. The V gene's germline CDR1 is LNHDA and CDR2 SQIVND (reference sequence). The CDR3 consists of 13 residues. The CDR3 nucleotides read TGTGCCAGTAGTATCGGTCCGCACTATGGCTACACCTTC. Translating it yields CASSIGPHYGYTF.

The chain uses TRBV5-1 and TRBJ2-2; D may match TRBD1 or TRBD2 (5 bases each). The CDR3 spans 15 residues. The V end lost 4 bases, the J end lost 6 bases, and 16 bases lay between the germline ends. Looked up from germline, CDR1 is SGHRS and CDR2 is YFSETQ. The CDR3 loop is CASSPLEGRAGELFF. The CDR3 DNA sequence: TGCGCCAGCAGCCCATTAGAGGGGCGCGCCGGGGAGCTGTTTTTT.

V is TRBV18 and J is TRBJ1-1; D possibly corresponds to TRBD1 (5 bases). The ends were cut back, 5 bases at V and 6 bases at J, with 16 bases in the middle. This CDR3 comprises 14 residues. Per germline, CDR1 KGHSH and CDR2 LQKENI. The CDR3 reads CASSSGPPGAEAFF. In nucleotides, the CDR3 is TGTGCCAGCTCATCGGGACCTCCGGGGGCTGAAGCTTTCTTT.

The rearrangement links TRBV5-1 to TRBJ2-2; the D gene is possibly TRBD1 (5 bases). Germline CDR1 SGHRS, CDR2 YFSETQ. The CDR3 runs to 14 residues. With 4 bases removed from V and 2 bases from J, the gap between germline ends came to 9 bases. The CDR3 DNA reads as TGCGCCAGCAGCCCTGACAGTAACACCGGGGAGCTGTTTTTT. This sequence encodes CASSPDSNTGELFF. The full variable domain, rest sourced from reference TRBV5-1 and TRBJ2-2, is KAGVTQTPRYLIKTRGQQVTLSCSPISGHRSVSWYQQTPGQGLQFLFEYFSETQRNKGNFPGRFSGRQFSNSRSEMNVSTLELGDSALYLCASSPDSNTGELFFGEGSRLTVL.

Only a few counts were recorded for this clone. The chain is built from TRBV10-1 and TRBJ2-5; TRBD2 agrees at 8 bases. The CDR3 is 17 residues long. CDR1 and CDR2 from the germline V gene are WNHNN and SYGVQD (reference sequence). Trimming took 4 bases from V and 4 from J; bases not matched to a gene: 14. The CDR3 sequence: CASSVGLGSGLRETQYF. CDR3 nucleotide sequence: TGCGCCAGCAGTGTGGGACTAGGATCTGGTCTGCGAGAGACCCAGTACTTC.

The gene calls are TRBV5-1 and TRBJ2-3; 10 nucleotides agree with TRBD1. The CDR3 runs 15 residues. The germline V gene has CDR1 SGHRS and CDR2 YFSETQ. The ends lost 2 bases at V and 3 bases at J; junction bases unmatched: 3. CDR3 coding DNA: TGCGCCAGCAGCTTCGACAGGGGGCGAACAGATACGCAGTATTTT. Its protein is CASSFDRGRTDTQYF.

V is TRBV4-2 and J is TRBJ1-3; TRBD1 matches at 9 bases. CDR3 length: 15 residues. Trimming took 1 base from V and 7 from J; bases not matched to a gene: 5. Germline V gene data show CDR1 as LGHNA and CDR2 as YNFKEQ. The CDR3 reads CASSQGTGDGNTIYF. The CDR3 DNA follows: TGTGCCAGCAGCCAAGGGACAGGGGACGGGAACACCATATATTTT.

The chain couples TRBV11-3 to TRBJ2-2; 7 bases map to TRBD1. The junction had 8 bases not matched to a gene; V was cut back by 5 bases and J by 5 bases. This CDR3 is 15 amino acids long. Looked up from germline, CDR1 is SGHNT and CDR2 is YENEEA. The CDR3 reads CASSSRQGGTGELFF. CDR3 sequence (DNA): TGTGCCAGCAGCAGTAGACAGGGTGGGACCGGGGAGCTGTTTTTT.